The present T cell receptor beta chain was sequenced within a study of beta chain features in type 1 diabetes. Study outcomes and limitations: TCRB CDR3 length was moderately but significantly reduced in all four CD4+ subsets of Type 1 diabetes patients.

Trimming removed 5 bases at V and 6 bases at J, with 13 bases between. Germline-derived CDR1 and CDR2 are SNHLY and FYNNEI. CDR3 length: 13 amino acids. The study reverse transcribed the entire isolated RNA, so it sequenced expressed TCRB transcripts. Sequencing was performed with immunoSEQ multiplex PCR; in TCRdb, only in-frame clones are kept and a portion is missing. The table has about 170,000 clones, 7.8% seen once. Remarks on this clone: Its target is unknown.

The chain has TRBV2 and TRBJ1-2; D is perhaps TRBD1 (5 bases). The receptor was derived from a woman aged 40 to 49 with type 1 diabetes. The sample consisted of central memory CD4+ T cells from blood. The CDR3 reads CASSSGTIDGYTF. As DNA, the CDR3 is TGTGCCAGCAGTAGCGGGACTATAGATGGCTACACCTTC.